This TCR beta chain was observed in a study of cytotoxic CD8 clonotypes in ibrutinib-treated CLL. Notes on this clone: Its antigen is still unknown.

With 5 bases removed from V and 6 bases from J, the gap between germline ends came to 4 bases. This CDR3 contains 11 residues. CDR1 is SGHVS, CDR2 FNYEAQ, per germline. Method: immunoSEQ multiplex PCR; TCRdb's copy keeps in-frame clones and lacks some. This table holds around 160,000 clones, 70% to 90% found once. Findings and limits, study-wide: Investigators sampled sustained-remission and progressing patients at differing times. Public clonotypes, found uncommonly, either contracted or stayed stable on treatment.

This clonotype was sampled from a human donor with chronic lymphocytic leukemia. The input for sequencing was PBMCs, taken at disease progression, from a patient treated with ibrutinib. The chain employs TRBV7-6 and TRBJ2-2, with D unresolved. The CDR3 region has the DNA TGTGCCAGCAGCACAGCCGGGGAGCTGTTTTTT. Its protein is CASSTAGELFF.